This TCR beta chain originates from a study of regulatory T cells in long-lasting Graves disease. Broader study findings: With a small sample size, accuracy may have been reduced. Newly diagnosed patients shared 966 public clonotypes; persistent patients shared under 3,000.

The ends lost 2 bases at V and 4 bases at J; junction bases unmatched: 0. The CDR3 covers 14 residues. Germline-derived CDR1 and CDR2 are MNHNS and SASEGT. Turning to this clonotype: Antigen unknown.

The TCR beta library used iRepertoire HTBI primers with Arm-PCR amplification of CDR3. TCRdb re-called the multiplex PCR reads with MiXCR, one entry per CDR3 protein. The sample lists about 400,000 distinct CDR3 sequences, about 20% seen once, with around 21% in the top ten. The time point: persistent/refractory GD, antithyroid drugs over 5 years with positive TRAb. The authors made the TCR library using RNA they extracted from PBMCs. It was American Thyroid Association guidelines that determined Graves' disease diagnosis. Roughly 9.9-milliliter peripheral blood samples went into EDTA tubes. Sequencing was performed on peripheral blood mononuclear cells (PBMCs), taken when the disease was refractory, from a patient treated with antithyroid drugs. This receptor was taken from a female donor with Graves disease. The gene calls are TRBV6-1 and TRBJ2-3, with TRBD2 identical over 10 bases. The CDR3 loop is CASSELAGADTQYF. The CDR3, as DNA: TGTGCCAGCAGTGAACTAGCGGGAGCAGATACGCAGTATTTT.